The 20 T cell receptor beta chains below all came from one sample that was sequenced in a study of cytomegalovirus exposure and HLA in healthy donors. PCR employed 60 Vbeta and 13 Jbeta primers. Produced via immunoSEQ multiplex PCR; TCRdb's table is partial and in-frame only. The profile shows roughly 45,000 clones, roughly 51% of them singletons. The specimen was PBMCs. All receptors come from a man between 60 and 70 years old in good health and CMV-seronegative.

This clone was detected only a few times. The J gene is TRBJ2-7, the V gene TRBV6-6, with 10 bases lining up with TRBD2. The CDR3 runs 14 residues. With 6 bases clipped from V and 7 bases from J, the junction kept 9 bases outside the gene matches. Germline V gene lookup returns CDR1 MNHNY and CDR2 SVGAGI (reference sequence). The CDR3 spells CASRVGLAALEQYF. CDR3 DNA sequence: TGTGCCAGCAGAGTCGGACTAGCGGCTCTGGAGCAGTACTTC.

The V call is TRBV27, the J call TRBJ2-5; D might be TRBD1 (5 bases). V lost 3 bases and J 7 bases, leaving 6 bases between the germline ends. The CDR3 sequence is 11 residues long. Germline V gives CDR1 MNHEY, CDR2 SMNVEV (reference sequence). The CDR3 DNA reads as TGTGCCAGCAGTTTGGGGCGGACCCAGTACTTC. This gives the protein CASSLGRTQYF.

The chain employs TRBV5-6 and TRBJ1-4; D is perhaps TRBD1 (5 bases). Germline CDR1 reads SGHDT; CDR2 reads YYEEEE. The CDR3 is 16 amino acids. The ends were cut back, 4 bases at V and 6 bases at J, with 19 bases in the middle. The CDR3 reads CASSRRDFSRDEKLFF. CDR3 bases: TGTGCCAGCAGCCGCCGGGACTTTTCGAGGGATGAAAAACTGTTTTTT.

The chain carries TRBV4-1 and TRBJ1-1, with D possibly being TRBD1 (6 bases). The CDR3 has 13 residues. V was cut by 5 bases and J by 7 bases, with 14 bases left in between. The V gene's germline CDR1 is MGHRA and CDR2 YSYEKL. CDR3: CASSSQGWDEAFF. CDR3 DNA sequence: TGCGCCAGCAGCTCTCAGGGGTGGGATGAAGCTTTCTTT.

The chain links TRBV7-2 to TRBJ2-5, with TRBD1 matching 8 bases. The germline gives CDR1 SGHTA, CDR2 FQGNSA. Trimming cost V 5 bases and J 11 bases; bases outside gene matches: 7. The CDR3 consists of 12 residues. The chain's CDR3 is CASSQVRGPQYF. The CDR3 DNA follows: TGTGCCAGCAGCCAGGTCAGGGGGCCACAGTACTTC.

This clone was seen a handful of times. The V call is TRBV28, the J call TRBJ1-2, with 8 bases lining up with TRBD1. Germline CDR1 and CDR2: MDHEN and SYDVKM. The CDR3 contains 13 residues. The junction had 6 bases not matched to a gene; V was cut back by 11 bases and J by 1 base. CDR3 region: CASQTGVNYGYTF. DNA of the CDR3: TGTGCCTCCCAGACAGGGGTTAACTATGGCTACACCTTC.

The chain links TRBV30 to TRBJ1-4, with TRBD1 identical over 7 bases. This CDR3 contains 14 residues. V was clipped by 8 bases and J by 8 bases; unmatched bases: 14. Germline V gene data show CDR1 as GTSNPN and CDR2 as SVGIG (reference sequence). CDR3 bases: TGTGCCGGGGGGACAGTCTATATGAAAGAAAAACTGTTTTTT. This encodes CAGGTVYMKEKLFF.

The gene calls are TRBV5-1 and TRBJ1-2; D not resolved. CDR3 length: 15 residues. The V end lost 0 bases, the J end lost 2 bases, and 11 bases lay between the germline ends. Germline-derived CDR1 and CDR2 are SGHRS and YFSETQ. The CDR3 bases are TGCGCCAGCAGCTTGGGAGGGTTTTCCAACTATGGCTACACCTTC. It codes for CASSLGGFSNYGYTF.

This clone was seen a handful of times. The rearrangement uses TRBV9 and TRBJ2-1, with TRBD2 matching 10 bases. The CDR3 totals 15 residues. Germline V gene data show CDR1 as SGDLS and CDR2 as YYNGEE. V was pared by 1 base and J by 4 bases, with 2 bases of the junction left unmatched. Here the CDR3 reads CASSVSSGGYNEQFF. CDR3 nucleotides: TGTGCCAGCAGCGTATCTAGCGGGGGTTACAATGAGCAGTTCTTC. Variable domain in full (rest from reference TRBV9 and TRBJ2-1): DSGVTQTPKHLITATGQRVTLRCSPRSGDLSVYWYQQSLDQGLQFLIQYYNGEERAKGNILERFSAQQFPDLHSELNLSSLELGDSALYFCASSVSSGGYNEQFFGPGTRLTVL.

This chain connects TRBV2 to TRBJ2-3; no clear D gene. The germline V gene has CDR1 SNHLY and CDR2 FYNNEI. V lost 5 bases and J 1 base, leaving 10 bases between the germline ends. There are 14 residues in the CDR3. This chain's CDR3 is CASSPELGTDTQYF. The CDR3 DNA reads TGTGCCAGCAGTCCCGAACTGGGCACAGATACGCAGTATTTT.

The rearrangement joins TRBV6-5 to TRBJ2-1; 7 nucleotides line up with TRBD2. Germline V gene lookup returns CDR1 MNHEY and CDR2 SVGAGI. CDR3 size: 14 residues. V gave up 7 bases and J gave up 6 bases; unmatched junction bases: 9. CDR3 sequence reads: CASTGGGESNEQFF. The CDR3 nucleotides read TGTGCCAGCACGGGTGGGGGGGAATCCAATGAGCAGTTCTTC.

The chain couples TRBV29-1 to TRBJ2-5, with 9 bases that match TRBD1. Germline-derived CDR1 and CDR2 are SQVTM and ANQGSEA. The CDR3 has 12 amino acids. The trim removed 4 bases at V and 4 bases at J, leaving 1 base unmatched. The CDR3 sequence is CSVGQGVETQYF. The CDR3 nucleotides read TGCAGCGTTGGACAGGGGGTAGAGACCCAGTACTTC.

This rearrangement joins TRBV18 to TRBJ1-5; no firm D call. Germline lookup yields CDR1 KGHSH and CDR2 LQKENI. Trimming removed 0 bases at V and 6 bases at J, with 12 bases between. CDR3 size: 15 residues. CDR3 in DNA: TGTGCCAGCTCACCACCGGGCTCAAGTTTTCAGCCCCAGCATTTT. This encodes CASSPPGSSFQPQHF. The full variable domain, its missing parts supplied by reference TRBV18 and TRBJ1-5, is NAGVMQNPRHLVRRRGQEARLRCSPMKGHSHVYWYRQLPEEGLKFMVYLQKENIIDESGMPKERFSAEFPKEGPSILRIQQVVRGDSAAYFCASSPPGSSFQPQHFGDGTRLSIL.

The V call is TRBV28, the J call TRBJ2-7; 10 nucleotides align to TRBD2. The trim removed 7 bases at V and 5 bases at J, leaving 8 bases unmatched. Germline V gene sequence: CDR1 MDHEN, CDR2 SYDVKM. This CDR3 comprises 14 residues. CDR3 region: CASTGASGRNEQYF. For the CDR3, the DNA is TGTGCCAGCACCGGGGCTAGCGGGAGAAACGAGCAGTACTTC.

This clone turned up a few times. V is TRBV7-9 and J is TRBJ2-1; a possible D gene is TRBD2 (5 bases). Looked up from germline, CDR1 is SEHNR and CDR2 is FQNEAQ (reference sequence). V was pared by 5 bases and J by 3 bases, with 11 bases between. The CDR3 length is 14 residues. This chain's CDR3 is CASSPAASYNEQFF. The DNA for the CDR3 is TGTGCCAGCAGCCCAGCGGCCAGCTACAATGAGCAGTTCTTC.

The CDR3 sequence is CASSSSGIYYEQYF. The DNA for the CDR3 is TGTGCCAGTAGTAGCAGCGGGATTTACTACGAGCAGTACTTC. The chain has TRBV19 and TRBJ2-7; 7 positions agree with TRBD2. This CDR3 spans 14 amino acids. Germline CDR1 and CDR2: LNHDA and SQIVND (reference sequence). Trimming at V came to 4 bases and at J to 3 bases, leaving 6 bases not matched to a gene.

The chain carries TRBV28 and TRBJ1-2; 10 bases fit TRBD1. The CDR3 length is 19 residues. Germline V gene data show CDR1 as MDHEN and CDR2 as SYDVKM. J lost 4 bases, V lost 3 bases, and 17 bases had no gene match. CDR3 in DNA: TGTGCCAGCAGTTTTCAAAGCCCAAGGGGACAGGGGACTCTCTATGGCTACACCTTC. Protein product: CASSFQSPRGQGTLYGYTF.

This clone was observed a handful of times. This chain links TRBV30 with TRBJ1-6, with 7 positions matching TRBD1. The V and J ends lost 4 bases and 6 bases, in that order; junction bases with no gene match: 6. The CDR3 totals 14 residues. Germline V CDR1 and CDR2: GTSNPN, SVGIG (reference sequence). CDR3 in DNA: TGTGCCTGGAAGGGGGCTAGTGGTAATTCACCCCTCCACTTT. Its translation: CAWKGASGNSPLHF. Filled out from reference TRBV30 and TRBJ1-6, the complete variable domain reads SQTIHQWPATLVQPVGSPLSLECTVEGTSNPNLYWYRQAAGRGLQLLFYSVGIGQISSEVPQNLSASRPQDRQFILSSKKLLLSDSGFYLCAWKGASGNSPLHFGNGTRLTVT.

This clone has a handful of counts. The J gene is TRBJ2-2, the V gene TRBV4-3, with TRBD2 identical over 8 bases. The CDR3 extends over 17 amino acids. With 3 bases clipped from V and 2 bases from J, the junction kept 8 bases outside the gene matches. Germline V gene data show CDR1 as LGHNA and CDR2 as YSLEER. CDR3 DNA sequence: TGCGCCAGCAGCCAGAGACTACTAGCGGAAAACACCGGGGAGCTGTTTTTT. Protein: CASSQRLLAENTGELFF.

The J gene is TRBJ2-5, the V gene TRBV25-1; 8 nucleotides agree with TRBD1. This CDR3 is built from 13 residues. V gave up 6 bases and J gave up 5 bases; unmatched junction bases: 5. Germline CDR1 is MGHDK and CDR2 is SYGVNS. The CDR3 loop is CASSPQGVETQYF. CDR3 in DNA: TGTGCCAGCAGCCCACAGGGGGTTGAGACCCAGTACTTC.